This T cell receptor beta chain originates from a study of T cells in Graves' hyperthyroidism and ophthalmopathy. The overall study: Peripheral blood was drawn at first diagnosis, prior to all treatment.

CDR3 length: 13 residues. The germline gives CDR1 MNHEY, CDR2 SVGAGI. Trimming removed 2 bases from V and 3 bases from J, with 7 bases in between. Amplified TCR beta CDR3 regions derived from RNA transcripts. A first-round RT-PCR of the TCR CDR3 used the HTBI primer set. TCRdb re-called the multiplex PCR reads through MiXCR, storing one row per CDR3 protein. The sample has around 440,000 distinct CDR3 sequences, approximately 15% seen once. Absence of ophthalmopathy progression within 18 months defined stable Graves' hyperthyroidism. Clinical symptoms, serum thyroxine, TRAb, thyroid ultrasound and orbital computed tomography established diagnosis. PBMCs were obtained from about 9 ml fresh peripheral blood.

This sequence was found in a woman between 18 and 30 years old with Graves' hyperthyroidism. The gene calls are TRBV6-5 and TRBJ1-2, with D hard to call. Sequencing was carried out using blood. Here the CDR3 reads CASSYTAHYGYTF. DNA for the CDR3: TGTGCCAGCAGTTACACAGCGCACTATGGCTACACCTTC.